The entry that follows covers one T cell receptor (beta chain) sequence. The antigen remains unidentified. Use of 60 Vbeta and 13 Jbeta primers characterized the PCR. TCRdb keeps only in-frame clones here, not all; method: immunoSEQ multiplex PCR. The sample shows approximately 73,000 clones, under 70% of them seen only once. The sample belongs to a study of cytomegalovirus exposure and HLA in healthy donors. V lost 4 bases and J 4 bases, leaving 14 bases between the germline ends. Germline V CDR1 and CDR2: MNHNS, SASEGT. The CDR3 sequence is 14 residues long. Broader study findings: TRBV6-2, TRBV6-3 and some other V segments were excluded as indistinguishable. Sequencing depth roughly uniform across donors was assumed in presence/absence analyses.

The sequence derives from a man aged 30-40 years in good health and CMV-seropositive. This chain uses TRBV6-1 with TRBJ2-7; a possible D gene is TRBD1 (5 bases). Sequencing was done on a sample of PBMCs. For the CDR3, the DNA is TGTGCCAGCAGTGTTGGCAGGGTGGGATACGAGCAGTACTTC. Protein product: CASSVGRVGYEQYF.